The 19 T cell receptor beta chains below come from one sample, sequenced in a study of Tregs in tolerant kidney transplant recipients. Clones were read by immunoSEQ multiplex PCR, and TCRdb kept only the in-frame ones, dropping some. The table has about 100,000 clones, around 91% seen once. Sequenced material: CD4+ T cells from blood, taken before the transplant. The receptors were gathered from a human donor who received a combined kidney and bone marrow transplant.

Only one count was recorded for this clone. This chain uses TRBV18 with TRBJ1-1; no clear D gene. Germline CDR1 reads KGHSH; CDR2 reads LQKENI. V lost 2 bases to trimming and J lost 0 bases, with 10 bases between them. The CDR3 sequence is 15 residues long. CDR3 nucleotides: TGTGCCAGCTCACCAGGGAGTGGGGTGAACACTGAAGCTTTCTTT. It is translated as CASSPGSGVNTEAFF.

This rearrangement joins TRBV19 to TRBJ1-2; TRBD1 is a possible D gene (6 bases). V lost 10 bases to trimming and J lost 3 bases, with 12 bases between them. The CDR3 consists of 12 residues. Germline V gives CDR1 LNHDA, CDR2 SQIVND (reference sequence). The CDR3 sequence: CATRTEYYGYTF. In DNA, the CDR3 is TGTGCCACTAGGACAGAATACTATGGCTACACCTTC. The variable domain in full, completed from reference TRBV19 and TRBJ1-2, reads DGGITQSPKYLFRKEGQNVTLSCEQNLNHDAMYWYRQDPGQGLRLIYYSQIVNDFQKGDIAEGYSVSREKKESFPLTVTSAQKNPTAFYLCATRTEYYGYTFGSGTRLTVV.

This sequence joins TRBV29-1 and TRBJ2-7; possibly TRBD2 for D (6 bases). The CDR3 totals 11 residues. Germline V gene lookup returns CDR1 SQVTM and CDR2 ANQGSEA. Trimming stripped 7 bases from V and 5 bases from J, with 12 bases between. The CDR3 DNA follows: TGCAGCGGGGGCGGGAAGAACGAGCAGTACTTC. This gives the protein CSGGGKNEQYF.

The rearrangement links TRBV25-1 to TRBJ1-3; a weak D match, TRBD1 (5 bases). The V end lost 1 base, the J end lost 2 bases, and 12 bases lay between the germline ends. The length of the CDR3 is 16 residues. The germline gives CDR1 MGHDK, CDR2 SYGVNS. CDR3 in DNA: TGTGCCAGCAGTGAATGGCAGGGCGGCCCTGGAAACACCATATATTTT. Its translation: CASSEWQGGPGNTIYF.

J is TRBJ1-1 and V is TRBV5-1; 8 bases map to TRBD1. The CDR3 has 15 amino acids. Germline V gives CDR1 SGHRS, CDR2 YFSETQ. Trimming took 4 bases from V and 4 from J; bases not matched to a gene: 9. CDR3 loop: CASSENLDRATEAFF. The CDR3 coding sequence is TGCGCCAGCAGCGAGAATTTGGACAGGGCCACTGAAGCTTTCTTT.

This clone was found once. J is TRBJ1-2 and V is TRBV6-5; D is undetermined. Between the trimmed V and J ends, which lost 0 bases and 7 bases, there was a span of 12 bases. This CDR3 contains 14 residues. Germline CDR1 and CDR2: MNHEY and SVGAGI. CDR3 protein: CASSYSGRATGYTF. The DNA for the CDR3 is TGTGCCAGCAGTTACTCTGGGCGAGCAACTGGCTACACCTTC.

CDR3 sequence reads: CASSFGLAGGPETQYF. In DNA form, the CDR3 reads TGCGCCAGCAGCTTCGGACTAGCGGGAGGGCCGGAGACCCAGTACTTC. This chain connects TRBV5-1 to TRBJ2-5; TRBD2 aligns across 15 bases. The CDR3 loop spans 16 amino acids. The germline V gene has CDR1 SGHRS and CDR2 YFSETQ. The V segment lost 2 bases and the J segment 5 bases; nucleotides outside the gene matches: 4.

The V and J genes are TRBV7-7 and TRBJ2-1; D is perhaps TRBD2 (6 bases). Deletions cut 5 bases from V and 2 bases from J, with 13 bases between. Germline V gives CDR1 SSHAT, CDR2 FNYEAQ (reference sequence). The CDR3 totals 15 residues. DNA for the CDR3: TGTGCCAGCAGCCCCGGGGTAGCGGCCTACAATGAGCAGTTCTTC. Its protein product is CASSPGVAAYNEQFF.

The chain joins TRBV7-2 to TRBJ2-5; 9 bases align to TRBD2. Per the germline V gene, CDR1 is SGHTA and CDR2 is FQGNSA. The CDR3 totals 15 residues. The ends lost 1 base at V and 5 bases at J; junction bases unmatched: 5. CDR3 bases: TGTGCCAGCAGCTTAGAGGCGGGAGGGCAGGAGACCCAGTACTTC. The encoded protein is CASSLEAGGQETQYF.

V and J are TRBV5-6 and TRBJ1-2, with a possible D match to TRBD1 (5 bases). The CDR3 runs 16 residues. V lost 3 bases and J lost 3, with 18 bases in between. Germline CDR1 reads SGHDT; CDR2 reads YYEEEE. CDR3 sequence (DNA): TGTGCCAGCAGCTCCCGTCGTAGGGGTGGGGACTATGGCTACACCTTC. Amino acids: CASSSRRRGGDYGYTF.

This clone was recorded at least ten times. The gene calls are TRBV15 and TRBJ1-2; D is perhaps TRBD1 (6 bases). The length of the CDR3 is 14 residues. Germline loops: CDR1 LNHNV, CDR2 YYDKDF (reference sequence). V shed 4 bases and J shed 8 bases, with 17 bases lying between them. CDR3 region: CATSTRLTGSGYTF. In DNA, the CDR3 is TGTGCCACCAGCACGAGATTGACAGGCAGCGGCTACACCTTC. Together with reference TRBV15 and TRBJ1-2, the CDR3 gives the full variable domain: DAMVIQNPRYQVTQFGKPVTLSCSQTLNHNVMYWYQQKSSQAPKLLFHYYDKDFNNEADTPDNFQSRRPNTSFCFLDIRSPGLGDTAMYLCATSTRLTGSGYTFGSGTRLTVV.

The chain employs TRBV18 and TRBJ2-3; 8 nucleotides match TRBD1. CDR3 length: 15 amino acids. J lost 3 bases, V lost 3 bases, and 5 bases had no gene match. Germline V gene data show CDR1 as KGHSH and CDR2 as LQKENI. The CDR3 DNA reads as TGTGCCAGCTCACCCCCTCAGGGGGCAACAGATACGCAGTATTTT. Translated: CASSPPQGATDTQYF.

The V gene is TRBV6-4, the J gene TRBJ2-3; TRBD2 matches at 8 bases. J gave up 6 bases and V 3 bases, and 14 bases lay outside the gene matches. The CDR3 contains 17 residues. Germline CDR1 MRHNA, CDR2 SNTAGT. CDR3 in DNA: TGTGCCAGCAGTGAGTCGACTAGCAGCGGGAGTCTGGATACGCAGTATTTT. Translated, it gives CASSESTSSGSLDTQYF.

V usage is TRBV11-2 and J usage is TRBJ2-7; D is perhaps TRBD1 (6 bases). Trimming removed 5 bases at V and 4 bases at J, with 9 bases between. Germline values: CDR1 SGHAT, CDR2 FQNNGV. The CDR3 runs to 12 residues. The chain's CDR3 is CASSRGQYEQYF. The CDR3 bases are TGTGCCAGCAGCCGCGGACAGTACGAGCAGTACTTC. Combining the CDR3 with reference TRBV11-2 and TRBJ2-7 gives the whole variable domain EAGVAQSPRYKIIEKRQSVAFWCNPISGHATLYWYQQILGQGPKLLIQFQNNGVVDDSQLPKDRFSAERLKGVDSTLKIQPAKLEDSAVYLCASSRGQYEQYFGPGTRLTVT.

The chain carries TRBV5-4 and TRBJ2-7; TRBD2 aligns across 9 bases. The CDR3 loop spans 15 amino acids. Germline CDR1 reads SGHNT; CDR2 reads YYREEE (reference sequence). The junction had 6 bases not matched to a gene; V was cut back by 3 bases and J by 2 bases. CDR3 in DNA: TGTGCCAGCAGCTCTCTCGGACTAGCGACCTACGAGCAGTACTTC. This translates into CASSSLGLATYEQYF.

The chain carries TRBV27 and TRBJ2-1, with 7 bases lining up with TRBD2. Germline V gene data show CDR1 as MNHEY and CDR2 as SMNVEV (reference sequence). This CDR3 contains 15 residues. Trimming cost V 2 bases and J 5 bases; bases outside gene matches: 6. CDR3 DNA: TGTGCCAGCAGTTTAAGCGGGACGTCTCACAATGAGCAGTTCTTC. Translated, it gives CASSLSGTSHNEQFF.

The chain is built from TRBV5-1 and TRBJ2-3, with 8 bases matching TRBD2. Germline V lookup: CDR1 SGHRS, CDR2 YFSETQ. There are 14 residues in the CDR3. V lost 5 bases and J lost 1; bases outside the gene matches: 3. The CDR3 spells CASRAGGRTDTQYF. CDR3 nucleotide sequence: TGCGCCAGCAGGGCGGGGGGCCGCACAGATACGCAGTATTTT.

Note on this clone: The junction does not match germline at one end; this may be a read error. The CDR3 sequence: CASRTGSSHEQYF. The CDR3 bases are TGTGCCAGCAGAACAGGGTCCTCCCACGAGCAGTACTTC. J is TRBJ2-7 and V is TRBV28; a weak D match, TRBD1 (6 bases). The CDR3 has 13 amino acids. Germline-derived CDR1 and CDR2 are MDHEN and SYDVKM.

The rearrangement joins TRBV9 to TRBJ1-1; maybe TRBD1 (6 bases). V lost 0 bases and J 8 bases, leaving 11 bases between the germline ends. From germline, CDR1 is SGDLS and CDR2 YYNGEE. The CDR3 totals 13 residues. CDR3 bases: TGTGCCAGCAGCGTAGGCGGGGGCGTCGAAGCTTTCTTT. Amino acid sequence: CASSVGGGVEAFF.